This T cell receptor beta chain was sequenced during a study of vaccination and CD4 T cells after COVID-19. The CDR3 runs to 15 residues. Looked up from germline, CDR1 is SGDLS and CDR2 is YYNGEE. V lost 6 bases and J lost 7; bases outside the gene matches: 8. As to treatment: approximately 11-day PBMC culture with coronavirus spike peptide pools or control peptides (ViraFEST assay). This clonotype appeared a single time. Its antigen is unknown. At the Johns Hopkins FTIC core, DNA taken from cultured CD4+ T cells was sequenced by way of the Oncomine TCR Beta short-read assay. In this case, cultured CD4+ T cells provided the extracted genomic DNA. TCRdb independently ran MiXCR on the PCR reads; one entry per CDR3 protein. The table records approximately 25,000 distinct CDR3 sequences, about 60% of them present only once.

This TCR was sampled from a human donor who had recovered from COVID-19. Sequenced input: CD4+ T cells from blood, cultured in vitro. The chain uses TRBV9 and TRBJ1-6, with 9 bases identical to TRBD1. The CDR3 loop reads CASTGETGGNSPLHF. Here the CDR3 DNA reads TGTGCCAGCACCGGGGAGACAGGGGGGAATTCACCCCTCCACTTT.